This T cell receptor beta chain was obtained from a study of immune cell composition in non-small cell lung cancer. Study overall: Tumours were mainly lung adenocarcinoma or squamous cell carcinoma. Study conclusions and caveats: No significant correlation existed between pack-years smoked and tumour clonality.

The normal lung sample lay at least 3 cm, and maximally far, from the tumour. As regards this clone: Its antigen is unidentified.

Method: immunoSEQ multiplex PCR; TCRdb's copy keeps in-frame clones and lacks some. Of roughly 5,800 clones in the sample, roughly 87% were seen once. The CDR3 totals 15 residues. V dropped 6 bases and J dropped 2; count of bases not matched to a gene: 4. CDR1 is SEHNR, CDR2 FQNEAQ, per germline (reference sequence). The TCR originated in a human donor with non-small cell lung cancer. The sample consisted of non-adjacent lung tissue. This sequence joins TRBV7-9 and TRBJ2-3; 11 nucleotides agree with TRBD2. The CDR3 DNA reads as TGTGCCAGCAGAAAGGGACTAGCGGACACAGATACGCAGTATTTT. It encodes CASRKGLADTDTQYF.